This TCR beta chain is from a study of blood T cells in healthy people across ages. General study findings and limits: Greater diversity and more naive CD4+ cells were seen in long-lived donors than in aged donors.

Of note for this clonotype: The target antigen is unknown.

The people who gave samples were healthy Caucasians from Russia, aged roughly 6 to 90. Every sample had a minimum of 6 million PBMCs isolated. PCR was performed a second time for about 7 to 12 cycles using a sample-barcoded 5' primer and a J-beta primer mix. All samples yielded 2.5 million or more CDR3-containing paired-end reads. Via MiXCR, TCRdb re-called the 5' RACE reads, giving one row per CDR3 protein. The sample carries just under 900,000 distinct CDR3 sequences, under 30% recorded once. Germline CDR1 WSHSY, CDR2 SAAADI. Trimming shortened V by 1 base and J by 0 bases, and 16 bases separated the two germline ends. CDR3 length: 17 amino acids.

The receptor's source is a woman of 80 years or more in good health. V gene TRBV10-2 combines with J gene TRBJ2-7; D possibly corresponds to TRBD2 (6 bases). The sample comprised blood. The chain's CDR3 is CASSEWRGKGLSYEQYF. In nucleotides, the CDR3 is TGCGCCAGCAGTGAGTGGAGGGGCAAGGGCCTCTCCTACGAGCAGTACTTC.